This section outlines one TCR beta chain sequence together with its context. The V gene's germline CDR1 is SGDLS and CDR2 YYNGEE. The V end was cut by 2 bases, the J end by 5 bases, with 10 bases between. This CDR3 region has 13 residues. Assay used: immunoSEQ multiplex PCR; TCRdb lists only in-frame clones, some missing. The repertoire holds about 370,000 clones, with under 90% as singletons. The data belong to a study of blood T cell repertoires in COVID-19. For the study at large: Acute and convalescent COVID-19 samples came from the United States, Italy and Spain.

Individuals aged roughly 18 to 95 years were recruited from approximately 22 US areas. Assignments of participants to cohorts depended upon their own reported clinical history. Symptom resolution, clearance, or two negative PCRs marked the recovered donors of Cohort 3. The sequence derives from a woman in her 30s who had recovered from COVID-19. The sample consisted of PBMCs or T cells enriched from blood (not recorded which). The chain uses TRBV9 and TRBJ1-1; D perhaps matches TRBD1 (5 bases). The CDR3 bases are TGTGCCAGCAGCGTGTTAGGGGATACTGAAGCTTTCTTT. Its translation is CASSVLGDTEAFF.